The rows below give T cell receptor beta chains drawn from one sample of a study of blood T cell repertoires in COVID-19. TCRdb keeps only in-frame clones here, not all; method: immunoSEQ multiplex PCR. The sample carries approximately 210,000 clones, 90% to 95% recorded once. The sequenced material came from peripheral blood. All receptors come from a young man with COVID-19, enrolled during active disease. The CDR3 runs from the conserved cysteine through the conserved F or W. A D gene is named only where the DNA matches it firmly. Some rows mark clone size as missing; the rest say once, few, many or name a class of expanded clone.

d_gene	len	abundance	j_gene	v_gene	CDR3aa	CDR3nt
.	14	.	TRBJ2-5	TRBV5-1	CASSFGTPEETQYF	TGCGCCAGCAGCTTTGGGACACCCGAAGAGACCCAGTACTTC
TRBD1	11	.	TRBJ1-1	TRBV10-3	CAISDGTGALF	TGTGCCATCAGTGATGGGACAGGGGCACTCTTT
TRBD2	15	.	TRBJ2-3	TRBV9	CASSVERGVTDTQYF	TGTGCCAGCAGCGTAGAGCGGGGGGTCACAGATACGCAGTATTTT
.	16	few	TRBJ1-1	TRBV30	CAWSVENSRQYRRAFF	TGTGCCTGGAGTGTAGAAAACTCGAGACAGTACCGAAGAGCTTTCTTT
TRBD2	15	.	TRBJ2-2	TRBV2	CASRPSGGASGELFF	TGTGCCAGCAGGCCTAGCGGGGGGGCTTCCGGGGAGCTGTTTTTT
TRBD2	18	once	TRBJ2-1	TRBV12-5	CASALAGTSGVPAHEQFF	TGTGCTAGTGCCCTTGCCGGGACTAGCGGGGTTCCCGCCCATGAGCAGTTCTTC
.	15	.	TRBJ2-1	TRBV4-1	CASSQDTASYNEQFF	TGCGCCAGCAGCCAAGACACAGCCTCCTACAATGAGCAGTTCTTC
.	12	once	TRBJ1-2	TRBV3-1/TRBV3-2	CASSQDPIGYTF	TGTGCCAGCAGCCAAGATCCTATTGGCTACACCTTC
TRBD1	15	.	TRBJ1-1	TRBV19	CASRLPQGANTEAFF	TGTGCCAGTAGACTCCCACAGGGGGCGAACACTGAAGCTTTCTTT
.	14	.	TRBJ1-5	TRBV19	CASSHPGYNQPQHF	TGTGCCAGTAGCCACCCGGGATACAATCAGCCCCAGCATTTT
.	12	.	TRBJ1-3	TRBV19	CASTGWGNTIYF	TGTGCCAGTACGGGGTGGGGAAACACCATATATTTT
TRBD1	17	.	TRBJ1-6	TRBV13	CASSHRDSYSYNSPLHF	TGTGCCAGCAGCCATCGGGACAGCTACTCCTATAATTCACCCCTCCACTTT
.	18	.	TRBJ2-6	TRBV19	CARAKRAPEVSGANVLTF	TGTGCCAGGGCCAAGAGGGCCCCGGAGGTTTCTGGGGCCAACGTCCTGACTTTC
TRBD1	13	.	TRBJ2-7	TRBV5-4	CASSTTTGGPQYF	TGTGCCAGCAGCACTACTACAGGGGGCCCGCAGTACTTC
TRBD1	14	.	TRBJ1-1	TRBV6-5	CASTYGQGDTEAFF	TGTGCCAGCACTTATGGACAGGGCGACACTGAAGCTTTCTTT
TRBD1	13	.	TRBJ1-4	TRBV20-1	CSASEGAREKLFF	TGCAGTGCTAGTGAGGGGGCTCGTGAAAAACTGTTTTTT
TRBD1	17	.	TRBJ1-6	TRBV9	CASSVSRGQGYNSPLHF	TGTGCCAGCAGCGTAAGCAGGGGACAGGGCTATAATTCACCCCTCCACTTT